These T cell receptor beta chains were read from a single sample in a study of shared clonotypes between healthy human individuals. Assay used: immunoSEQ multiplex PCR; TCRdb lists only in-frame clones, some missing. The sample lists over a million clones, approximately 98% occurring once. The sample comprised naive CD4+ T cells sorted from blood. The receptor source for this set is a man aged 30-40 years in good health. Both conserved end residues are part of each CDR3. D genes are given only for firm matches. Not all rows give a size; the values are once, few, many and, for expanded clones, a class.

v_call: TRBV15; j_call: TRBJ2-3; d_call: NA; clone_size: NA; cdr3_nt: TGTGCCACCAGCAGAGAAAAGAGGACAGATACGCAGTATTTT; cdr3_aa: CATSREKRTDTQYF
v_call: TRBV5-1; j_call: TRBJ2-1; d_call: NA; clone_size: NA; cdr3_nt: TGCGCCAGCAGCTCCCAGGGACGCAATGAGCAGTTCTTC; cdr3_aa: CASSSQGRNEQFF
v_call: TRBV5-6; j_call: TRBJ2-7; d_call: TRBD1; clone_size: NA; cdr3_nt: TGTGCCAGCAAACCCCGGGACAGGGACTCCTACGAGCAGTACTTC; cdr3_aa: CASKPRDRDSYEQYF
v_call: TRBV15; j_call: TRBJ1-5; d_call: NA; clone_size: NA; cdr3_nt: TGTGCCACCACGGCAGGAATCAATCAGCCCCAGCATTTT; cdr3_aa: CATTAGINQPQHF
v_call: TRBV5-6; j_call: TRBJ2-3; d_call: NA; clone_size: NA; cdr3_nt: TGTGCCAGCAGCTTGTGGGGCACAGATACGCAGTATTTT; cdr3_aa: CASSLWGTDTQYF
v_call: TRBV6-5; j_call: TRBJ1-5; d_call: NA; clone_size: NA; cdr3_nt: TGTGCCAGCAGTAGCAGGGGTCAGCCCCAGCATTTT; cdr3_aa: CASSSRGQPQHF
v_call: TRBV5-4; j_call: TRBJ2-7; d_call: NA; clone_size: NA; cdr3_nt: TGTGCCAGCAGCCTGGACACCTTGGGCTCCTACGAGCAGTACTTC; cdr3_aa: CASSLDTLGSYEQYF
v_call: TRBV14; j_call: TRBJ2-7; d_call: NA; clone_size: NA; cdr3_nt: TGTGCCAGCAGCCCTTCATCGGGGCCCGGCGGTGAGCAGTACTTC; cdr3_aa: CASSPSSGPGGEQYF
v_call: TRBV19; j_call: TRBJ1-2; d_call: NA; clone_size: NA; cdr3_nt: TGTGCCAGTAGTTCGGGGATTCCTAACTATGGCTACACCTTC; cdr3_aa: CASSSGIPNYGYTF
v_call: TRBV28; j_call: TRBJ2-7; d_call: NA; clone_size: NA; cdr3_nt: TGTGCCAGCAGCCCAGTTGGTGGGAGCCAGTACTTC; cdr3_aa: CASSPVGGSQYF
v_call: TRBV29-1; j_call: TRBJ1-2; d_call: TRBD1; clone_size: NA; cdr3_nt: TGCACCTCCCAGGGGGACAGCACCGATGGCTACACCTTC; cdr3_aa: CTSQGDSTDGYTF
v_call: TRBV9; j_call: TRBJ1-4; d_call: NA; clone_size: NA; cdr3_nt: TGTGCCAGCAGCGTCGGGCCCAACTTGTCCTATAATGAAAAACTGTTTTTT; cdr3_aa: CASSVGPNLSYNEKLFF
v_call: TRBV5-1; j_call: TRBJ1-5; d_call: NA; clone_size: NA; cdr3_nt: TGCGCCAGCAGCCCGACGGAGAGTAGCTATAGCAATCAGCCCCAGCATTTT; cdr3_aa: CASSPTESSYSNQPQHF
v_call: TRBV18; j_call: TRBJ2-3; d_call: NA; clone_size: once; cdr3_nt: TGTGCCAGCTCACCGGCTCTAGCTGATACGCAGTATTTT; cdr3_aa: CASSPALADTQYF
v_call: TRBV7-2; j_call: TRBJ2-7; d_call: NA; clone_size: NA; cdr3_nt: TGTGCCAGCAGCTTACGCCCAGACTCCTACGAGCAGTACTTC; cdr3_aa: CASSLRPDSYEQYF
v_call: TRBV30; j_call: TRBJ1-5; d_call: TRBD1; clone_size: NA; cdr3_nt: TGTGCCTGGAGAGACCAAAAATTTGGACAGGGGGCCTCTTATAGCAATCAGCCCCAGCATTTT; cdr3_aa: CAWRDQKFGQGASYSNQPQHF
v_call: TRBV5-4; j_call: TRBJ2-1; d_call: TRBD2; clone_size: NA; cdr3_nt: TGTGCCAGCAGCTTGCGTGCTAGCGGGAGTGGGAATGAGCAGTTCTTC; cdr3_aa: CASSLRASGSGNEQFF
v_call: TRBV11-3; j_call: TRBJ1-1; d_call: TRBD1; clone_size: NA; cdr3_nt: TGTGCCAGCAGCTTCAGACAGGGGACTGAAGCTTTCTTT; cdr3_aa: CASSFRQGTEAFF
v_call: TRBV27; j_call: TRBJ1-1; d_call: NA; clone_size: NA; cdr3_nt: TGTGCCAGCAGTTTCGGGGGTTGGGGCATCAACACTGAAGCTTTCTTT; cdr3_aa: CASSFGGWGINTEAFF
v_call: TRBV12-2; j_call: TRBJ2-4; d_call: NA; clone_size: NA; cdr3_nt: TGTGCAAGTCGCTTAGCACCAAGACGAAAGACTAGCGAGACAGCCAAAAACATTCAGTACTTC; cdr3_aa: CASRLAPRRKTSETAKNIQYF
v_call: TRBV13; j_call: TRBJ2-7; d_call: TRBD2; clone_size: NA; cdr3_nt: TGTGCCAGCAGTCCCCGATTGATAGCGGGAGGTAAGACCTACGAGCAGTACTTC; cdr3_aa: CASSPRLIAGGKTYEQYF
v_call: TRBV11-2; j_call: TRBJ2-4; d_call: NA; clone_size: once; cdr3_nt: TGTGCCAGCAGCTTATTAGCTGCCTTAGCCAAAAACATTCAGTACTTC; cdr3_aa: CASSLLAALAKNIQYF
v_call: TRBV9; j_call: TRBJ2-3; d_call: NA; clone_size: NA; cdr3_nt: TGTGCCAGCAGCGTAGACTCTGCAACAGATACGCAGTATTTT; cdr3_aa: CASSVDSATDTQYF